The 15 T cell receptor beta chains listed next were all sequenced from one sample in a study of tumor and adjacent non-tumor tissue in lung cancer. TCRbeta libraries were built with three rounds of nested PCR, modified from ARM-PCR. TCRdb passed the multiplex PCR reads through MiXCR, listing each CDR3 protein once. Altogether about 110,000 distinct CDR3 sequences are present, roughly 75% being singletons, with the ten largest covering about 40%. This sample's RNA came from whole unsorted tissue. Source material: lung tumor tissue. The receptors here all came from an older woman with non-small cell lung cancer.

This clonotype is a singleton in its sample. This clone may be a read error of a much larger clone one base away. The chain joins TRBV29-1 to TRBJ2-3, with 8 nucleotides matching TRBD1. This CDR3 comprises 13 residues. Germline loops: CDR1 SQVTM, CDR2 ANQGSEA. V dropped 7 bases and J dropped 2; count of bases not matched to a gene: 5. This CDR3 reads CSARTGSTDTQYF. Here the CDR3 DNA reads TGCAGCGCCCGGACAGGGTCCACAGATACGCAGTATTTT.

In its sample, this clonotype was seen once. A read error may account for a junction end that differs from germline. The CDR3 reads CSARCSQREGQETQYF. For the CDR3, the DNA is TGCAGTGCTAGATGCAGTCAGCGGGAGGGCCAGGAGACCCAGTATTTC. The chain has TRBV20-1 and TRBJ2-5; TRBD2 aligns across 10 bases. The CDR3 runs to 16 residues. Looked up from germline, CDR1 is DFQATT and CDR2 is SNEGSKA (reference sequence).

Remarks on this clonotype: A read error may produce the germline difference seen at one junction end. CDR3 sequence (DNA): TGCAGTACTAGAGGTAGCTTACTTCGGGATACAGAGTATTTT. Its translation: CSTRGSLLRDTEYF. The rearrangement links TRBV20-1 to TRBJ2-3, with D maybe TRBD2 (5 bases). This CDR3 spans 14 amino acids. Germline CDR1 DFQATT, CDR2 SNEGSKA (reference sequence).

The J gene is TRBJ1-2, the V gene TRBV20-1, with a weak D call TRBD1 (6 bases). With 2 bases removed from V and 5 bases from J, the gap between germline ends came to 21 bases. Germline CDR1 is DFQATT and CDR2 is SNEGSKA (reference sequence). CDR3 length equals 16 residues. CDR3 in amino acids: CSARIRDMGIMYGYTF. DNA of the CDR3: TGCAGTGCTAGAATCCGGGACATGGGAATAATGTATGGCTACACCTTC.

This clonotype is medium-sized by share. The rearrangement uses TRBV11-2 and TRBJ2-7, with D perhaps matching TRBD2 (5 bases). The V end lost 4 bases, the J end lost 3 bases, and 13 bases lay between the germline ends. Germline CDR1 is SGHAT and CDR2 is FQNNGV. CDR3 size: 14 residues. The CDR3 nucleotides read TGTGCCAGCAGCTCAAAGTCGGGGTTCTACGAGCAGTACTTC. As protein: CASSSKSGFYEQYF.

A remark on this clonotype: The CDR3 does not end in the conserved phenylalanine or tryptophan, so this is likely a read error. In DNA, the CDR3 is TGTGCCAGCAGCTCCCGGGACAGCTCCTACAATGAGCAGTTCATT. Residues: CASSSRDSSYNEQFI. V is TRBV11-2 and J is TRBJ2-1; the match to TRBD1 covers 7 bases. V shed 4 bases, J shed 0 bases, and the junction held 3 bases outside the gene matches. The CDR3 is 15 residues long. Per germline, CDR1 SGHAT and CDR2 FQNNGV.

This chain links TRBV4-2 with TRBJ2-3, with 16 bases identical to TRBD2. V lost 3 bases, J lost 4 bases, and 1 base stayed unmatched. The CDR3 sequence is 16 residues long. The germline V gene has CDR1 LGHNA and CDR2 YNFKEQ. For the CDR3, the DNA is TGTGCCAGCAGCCAGGGACTAGCGGGGGGGCCAGATACGCAGTATTTT. Translating gives CASSQGLAGGPDTQYF.

The chain carries TRBV11-2 and TRBJ1-3; D remains ambiguous. This CDR3 region has 14 residues. Germline lookup yields CDR1 SGHAT and CDR2 FQNNGV. Trimming removed 3 bases from V and 0 bases from J, with 6 bases in between. CDR3 sequence reads: CASSFESSGNTIYF. CDR3 coding DNA: TGTGCCAGCAGCTTCGAGAGCTCTGGAAACACCATATATTTT. Supplemented by reference TRBV11-2 and TRBJ1-3, the full variable domain reads EAGVAQSPRYKIIEKRQSVAFWCNPISGHATLYWYQQILGQGPKLLIQFQNNGVVDDSQLPKDRFSAERLKGVDSTLKIQPAKLEDSAVYLCASSFESSGNTIYFGEGSWLTVV.

As concerns this clonotype: The missing conserved phenylalanine or tryptophan at the end of this CDR3 makes a read error likely. The V call is TRBV5-4, the J call TRBJ1-6, with a possible D match to TRBD1 (6 bases). Per the germline V gene, CDR1 is SGHNT and CDR2 is YYREEE (reference sequence). The CDR3 length is 15 residues. Trimming took 4 bases from V and 6 from J, leaving 14 bases between them. The CDR3 loop is CASSAGRGGNSPLHL. CDR3 bases: TGTGCCAGCAGCGCGGGGAGGGGGGGTAATTCACCCCTCCACCTT.

The V gene is TRBV11-2, the J gene TRBJ2-7, with D hard to call. The CDR3 sequence is 12 residues long. V lost 0 bases and J lost 12, with 12 bases in between. Germline-derived CDR1 and CDR2 are SGHAT and FQNNGV. CDR3 coding DNA: TGTGCCAGCAGCTTAGAGTTGACCGAGGTGTACTTC. Amino acid sequence: CASSLELTEVYF.

Regarding this clonotype: One end of the junction fails to match germline, which may point to a read error. The chain links TRBV20-1 to TRBJ2-5; 8 bases are shared with TRBD1. Germline CDR1 reads DFQATT; CDR2 reads SNEGSKA (reference sequence). The CDR3 spans 13 residues. CDR3 coding DNA: TGCTGTGCTAGGGAGACAGGGGTTGGGGACCAGTACTTC. Amino acid sequence: CCARETGVGDQYF.

Regarding this clonotype: A single base separates this from a much larger clone, so it may be a read error. The gene calls are TRBV4-3 and TRBJ2-5, with 11 positions matching TRBD2. Germline V gene sequence: CDR1 LGHNA, CDR2 YSLEER. The CDR3 consists of 17 residues. The CDR3 DNA is TGCGCCATCAGCCAAGATCCGGCTAGCGGGGGGTGGGAGACCCAGTACTTC. The encoded protein is CAISQDPASGGWETQYF.

The chain recombines TRBV4-3 with TRBJ2-3; 9 positions agree with TRBD2. With V trimmed by 0 bases and J by 6 bases, 19 bases remained unmatched. Germline V lookup: CDR1 LGHNA, CDR2 YSLEER. This CDR3 spans 20 amino acids. CDR3 amino acids: CASSQDGRREGQGDTDTQYF. The CDR3 bases are TGCGCCAGCAGCCAAGATGGACGGCGGGAGGGCCAAGGAGACACTGATACGCAGTATTTT.

Worth noting for this clonotype: The final CDR3 position lacks the conserved phenylalanine or tryptophan, pointing to a likely read error. No DNA is shown, since the ends of the CDR3 on it are uncertain; the CDR3 is the one TCRdb lists. V usage is TRBV5-1 and J usage is TRBJ2-2; TRBD1 reflects the table's D call only, with no check against the DNA. The CDR3 has 16 amino acids, counting both end residues. The germline V gene encodes CDR1 SGHRS and CDR2 YFSETQ. The CDR3 is CASSLGPRQGNGELFL.

In the case of this clonotype: A much larger clone is a single base away; this may be a read error. The chain recombines TRBV20-1 with TRBJ1-5; 11 positions match TRBD1. From germline, CDR1 is DFQATT and CDR2 SNEGSKA (reference sequence). The CDR3 has 14 amino acids. The CDR3 coding sequence is TGCAGTGCTAGAGGGACAGGGGGCTCGGAGCCCCACCATTTT. Translated, it gives CSARGTGGSEPHHF.